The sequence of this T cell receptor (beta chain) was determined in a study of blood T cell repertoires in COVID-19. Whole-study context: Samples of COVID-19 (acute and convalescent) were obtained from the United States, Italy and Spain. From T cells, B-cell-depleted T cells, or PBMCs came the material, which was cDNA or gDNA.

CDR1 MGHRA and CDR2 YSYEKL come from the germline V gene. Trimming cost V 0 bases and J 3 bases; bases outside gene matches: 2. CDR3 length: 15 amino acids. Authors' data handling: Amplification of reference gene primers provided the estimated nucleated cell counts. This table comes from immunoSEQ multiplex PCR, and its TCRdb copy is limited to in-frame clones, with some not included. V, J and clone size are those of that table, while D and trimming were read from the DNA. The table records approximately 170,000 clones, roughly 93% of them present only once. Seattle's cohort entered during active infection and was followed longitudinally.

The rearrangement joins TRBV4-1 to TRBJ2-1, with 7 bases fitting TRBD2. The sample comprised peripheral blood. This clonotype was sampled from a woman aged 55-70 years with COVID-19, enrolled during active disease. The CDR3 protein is CASSQDGGGYNEQFF. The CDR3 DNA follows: TGCGCCAGCAGCCAAGATGGCGGGGGCTACAATGAGCAGTTCTTC.